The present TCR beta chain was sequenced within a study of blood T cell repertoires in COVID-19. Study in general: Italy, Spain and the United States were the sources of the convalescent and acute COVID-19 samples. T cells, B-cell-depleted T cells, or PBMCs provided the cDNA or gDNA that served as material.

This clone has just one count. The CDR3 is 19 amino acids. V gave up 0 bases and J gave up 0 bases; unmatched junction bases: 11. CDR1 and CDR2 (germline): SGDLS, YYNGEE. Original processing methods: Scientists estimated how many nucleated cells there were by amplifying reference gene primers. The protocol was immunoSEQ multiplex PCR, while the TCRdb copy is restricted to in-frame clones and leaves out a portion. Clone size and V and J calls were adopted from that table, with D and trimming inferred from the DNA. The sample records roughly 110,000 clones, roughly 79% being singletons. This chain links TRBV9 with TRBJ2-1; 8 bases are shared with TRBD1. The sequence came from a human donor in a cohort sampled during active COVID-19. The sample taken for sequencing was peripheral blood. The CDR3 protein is CASSVVPDRDSGSYNEQFF. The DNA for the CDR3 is TGTGCCAGCAGCGTAGTCCCGGACAGGGATTCGGGCTCCTACAATGAGCAGTTCTTC.